This T cell receptor beta chain is drawn from a study of cytomegalovirus exposure and HLA in healthy donors. Study-wide results and caveats: Association of a missense DCLRE1C variant with TCR beta V- and J-gene trimming was reported in a later analysis. Specificity of a few CMV-associated chains for CMV antigens was verified in vitro. About 90% or about 30% of the time was how often most TCR beta V segments were productive, according to an earlier analysis.

With respect to this clone: The antigen is undetermined.

Donors had nominal health at sampling but likely had unrecorded immune exposures. The CDR3 covers 15 residues. Deletions cut 4 bases from V and 1 base from J, with 10 bases between. Germline V gene sequence: CDR1 SNHLY, CDR2 FYNNEI. The PCR contained 60 Vbeta and 13 Jbeta primers. Libraries were prepared by immunoSEQ multiplex PCR; TCRdb keeps only in-frame clonotypes and omits some of them. Of roughly 150,000 clones listed, 85% are singletons. The gene calls are TRBV2 and TRBJ2-2; TRBD2 might be the D (6 bases). The sequence was obtained from a boy younger than 10 in good health and CMV-seronegative. The material sequenced was PBMCs. CDR3 region: CASSAGTLNTGELFF. In DNA, the CDR3 is TGTGCCAGCAGTGCGGGGACTTTGAACACCGGGGAGCTGTTTTTT.